A selection of T cell receptor beta chains follows, all from one sample in a study of vaccination and CD4 T cells after COVID-19. Their recognized antigens are unknown. TCRdb re-called the PCR reads with MiXCR, one entry per CDR3 protein. There are 9,500 to 15,000 distinct CDR3 sequences in the sample; roughly 50% occur only once, and about 15% lies in the top ten. Sequencing used CD4+ T cells from blood, cultured in vitro. The receptors come from a human donor who had recovered from COVID-19. Both conserved end residues are part of each CDR3. D genes are given only for firm matches. The size entry is marked missing in some rows and otherwise reads once, few, many or a size class.

12	NA	TRBV24-1	NA	TRBJ2-5	TGTGCCACCAGTGACGTGGGGGAGACCCAGTACTTC	CATSDVGETQYF
16	NA	TRBV6-2/TRBV6-3	few	TRBJ1-5	TGTGCCAGCAGTTACTCAGACGGAAGCTTCAATCAGCCCCAGCATTTT	CASSYSDGSFNQPQHF
11	NA	TRBV7-9	NA	TRBJ2-5	TGTGCCAGCAGCCTCCAAGAGACCCAGTACTTC	CASSLQETQYF
16	NA	TRBV19	once	TRBJ1-1	TGTGCCAGTCAATACCGGGGCTATGCTATGAACACTGAAGCTTTCTTT	CASQYRGYAMNTEAFF
13	NA	TRBV6-5	NA	TRBJ1-5	TGTGCCAGCAGTTACAGGGGCAATCAGCCCCAGCATTTT	CASSYRGNQPQHF
15	NA	TRBV7-2	NA	TRBJ2-7	TGTGCCAGCAGTTCCCGGGACACTGAAGCGTCCGAGCAGTACTTC	CASSSRDTEASEQYF
14	NA	TRBV11-3	NA	TRBJ2-3	TGTGCCAGCAGCCTGGGGACTGCAACAGATACGCAGTATTTT	CASSLGTATDTQYF
15	TRBD2	TRBV5-6	NA	TRBJ2-7	TGTGCCAGCAGCACCACGACCGGGACTACCCACGAGCAGTACTTC	CASSTTTGTTHEQYF
11	TRBD1	TRBV29-1	NA	TRBJ1-1	TGCAGCGGACAGGGGAACACTGAAGCTTTCTTT	CSGQGNTEAFF
13	NA	TRBV9	NA	TRBJ1-1	TGTGCCAGCGGAAGGTTTATGAACACTGAAGCTTTCTTT	CASGRFMNTEAFF
13	NA	TRBV5-1	NA	TRBJ1-2	TGCGCCAGCAGCTTGGTCGCCAACTATGGCTACACCTTC	CASSLVANYGYTF
14	TRBD1	TRBV6-1	NA	TRBJ2-7	TGTGCCAGCACCGAAGCCGGGACAGGTTACGAGCAGTACTTC	CASTEAGTGYEQYF
13	NA	TRBV10-1	NA	TRBJ2-1	TGCGCCAGCAGTGAGTCACTCCACAATGAGCAGTTCTTC	CASSESLHNEQFF
13	NA	TRBV20-1	NA	TRBJ1-2	TGCAGTGCTCTACCCCACAGGCTCTATGGCTACACCTTC	CSALPHRLYGYTF
14	NA	TRBV19	NA	TRBJ1-2	TGTGCCAGTAGTATAGGGGAGGGGAACTATGGCTACACCTTC	CASSIGEGNYGYTF
13	NA	TRBV5-4	few	TRBJ1-2	TGTGCCAGCGCGAGTACAGGGTTCCAGGGCTACACCTTC	CASASTGFQGYTF
13	NA	TRBV6-1	NA	TRBJ1-2	TGTGCCAGCAGTAGGGGGGATGCGCGGGGCTACACCTTC	CASSRGDARGYTF
15	NA	TRBV28	NA	TRBJ2-2	TGTGCCAGCAGCCCAGGGGTTCTGGCGGGAGGGGAGCTGTTTTTT	CASSPGVLAGGELFF
15	NA	TRBV21-1	few	TRBJ2-5	TGTGCCAGCAGCCCGCCGGGACAGGGGGCCGGGACCCAGTACTTC	CASSPPGQGAGTQYF
14	NA	TRBV19	NA	TRBJ1-5	TGTGCCAGTAGTCTCCCCTACCCGGGGCAGCCCCAGCATTTT	CASSLPYPGQPQHF
14	NA	TRBV6-2/TRBV6-3	NA	TRBJ1-5	TGTGCCAGCAGACCCCCTCCCAGCAATCAGCCCCAGCATTTT	CASRPPPSNQPQHF
13	TRBD1	TRBV6-1	NA	TRBJ2-7	TGTGCCAGCATTGGACAGGGGGCTTACGAGCAGTACTTC	CASIGQGAYEQYF
17	TRBD1	TRBV4-3	NA	TRBJ1-3	TGCGCCAGCAACAACCGTCCCCAGGGGGCCTCTGGAAACACCATATATTTT	CASNNRPQGASGNTIYF
13	TRBD1	TRBV27	few	TRBJ1-2	TGTGCCAGCAGGTTCAACAGGGGGCTTGGCTACACCTTC	CASRFNRGLGYTF
14	TRBD1	TRBV30	NA	TRBJ1-6	TGTGCCTGGAGTCTACAGACAGGGACTTCACCCCTCCACTTT	CAWSLQTGTSPLHF
16	TRBD2	TRBV7-2	few	TRBJ2-3	TGTGCCAGCAGCCCCCGGCCGGGAGGGCCCGGGGATACGCAGTATTTT	CASSPRPGGPGDTQYF
19	TRBD2	TRBV27	few	TRBJ2-1	TGTGCCAGCAGTTTACCTCAATCTACTAGCGGGCGGGGATACAATGAGCAGTTCTTC	CASSLPQSTSGRGYNEQFF
17	TRBD1	TRBV6-2/TRBV6-3	NA	TRBJ1-5	TGTGCCAGCAGTTTCCGACTCCGGGACAGGGACAATCAGCCCCAGCATTTT	CASSFRLRDRDNQPQHF
16	NA	TRBV2	NA	TRBJ2-6	TGTGCCAGTTCCTCGGGCAGGGACTCTGGGGCCAACGTCCTGACTTTC	CASSSGRDSGANVLTF
13	NA	TRBV20-1	NA	TRBJ2-5	TGCAGTGCTAGAGGACAGCCCCAAGAGACCCAGTACTTC	CSARGQPQETQYF
15	NA	TRBV5-1	NA	TRBJ2-7	TGCGCCAGCAGCTTGGCAGGACTCGGCTCCTACGAGCAGTACTTC	CASSLAGLGSYEQYF
15	NA	TRBV12-3/TRBV12-4	NA	TRBJ1-5	TGTGCCAGCAGTGTCCGAGCCAGGGGCCCACAGCCCCAGCATTTT	CASSVRARGPQPQHF
14	NA	TRBV20-1	few	TRBJ1-6	TGCAGTGCTAAGGGAGACAGTTATAATTCACCCCTCCACTTT	CSAKGDSYNSPLHF
15	NA	TRBV28	NA	TRBJ1-1	TGTGCCAGCAGTTTAGGTGGGCGGACGAACACTGAAGCTTTCTTT	CASSLGGRTNTEAFF
13	NA	TRBV7-3	NA	TRBJ2-2	TGTGCCAGTCAACCCGCGAACACCGGGGAGCTGTTTTTT	CASQPANTGELFF
14	TRBD1	TRBV24-1	NA	TRBJ1-2	TGTGCCACCAGTGAGGCGGACAGGGGTTACGGCTACACCTTC	CATSEADRGYGYTF
13	TRBD1	TRBV6-2/TRBV6-3	NA	TRBJ2-7	TGTGCCAGCAGTCCCGGACAGGGCCACGAGCAGTACTTC	CASSPGQGHEQYF
12	NA	TRBV7-9	NA	TRBJ2-7	TGTGCCAGCAGCTCCAATGGTGTTGAGCAGTACTTC	CASSSNGVEQYF
15	NA	TRBV12-3/TRBV12-4	few	TRBJ1-6	TGTGCCAGCAGACTACAGGGATCCTATAATTCACCCCTCCACTTT	CASRLQGSYNSPLHF
13	NA	TRBV4-3	few	TRBJ1-2	TGCGCCAGCAGCCAAGATGGACCATATGGCTACACCTTC	CASSQDGPYGYTF
15	TRBD1	TRBV4-2	few	TRBJ1-1	TGTGCCAGCAGCCATCCGGACAGGGAAAACACTGAAGCTTTCTTT	CASSHPDRENTEAFF
15	TRBD1	TRBV6-1	NA	TRBJ1-5	TGTGCCAGCAGCCTGGGACAGGGACGCAATCAGCCCCAGCATTTT	CASSLGQGRNQPQHF
15	NA	TRBV6-2/TRBV6-3	NA	TRBJ1-5	TGTGCCAGCAGGGGTGGGCCGGGGGACAATCAGCCCCAGCATTTT	CASRGGPGDNQPQHF
14	NA	TRBV11-3	NA	TRBJ2-7	TGTGCCAGCAGCTTAGGACGGTGGGGCTACGAGCAGTACTTC	CASSLGRWGYEQYF
17	NA	TRBV6-2/TRBV6-3	NA	TRBJ1-5	TGTGCCAGCAGTTACTCGAGTCCCAGCTTTAGCAATCAGCCCCAGCATTTT	CASSYSSPSFSNQPQHF
16	TRBD2	TRBV6-2/TRBV6-3	NA	TRBJ2-7	TGTGCCAGCAGTCCGGCGAGGATAGCGGGGTTCTACGAGCAGTACTTC	CASSPARIAGFYEQYF
16	TRBD1	TRBV9	NA	TRBJ1-2	TGTGCCAGCAGCGTAGGGGGAGGACAGGGGACTTTCGGCTACACCTTC	CASSVGGGQGTFGYTF
13	NA	TRBV6-2/TRBV6-3	NA	TRBJ1-1	TGTGCCAGCAGTTTAACGACAAGGACTGAAGCTTTCTTT	CASSLTTRTEAFF
13	NA	TRBV6-2/TRBV6-3	few	TRBJ1-1	TGTGCCAGCAGTACGGGGAAACTTTCTGAAGCTTTCTTT	CASSTGKLSEAFF
15	TRBD1	TRBV20-1	few	TRBJ1-2	TGCAGTGCTTCCGACAGGGCCCTCCATAACTATGGCTACACCTTC	CSASDRALHNYGYTF
11	NA	TRBV7-2	once	TRBJ1-2	TGTGCCAGCAGCCAGGCCTCTGGCTACACCTTC	CASSQASGYTF
16	NA	TRBV7-2	NA	TRBJ1-2	TGTGCCAGCAGCTTAGCGCCGCATCCTCCGGACGGGGGCTACACCTTC	CASSLAPHPPDGGYTF
16	NA	TRBV6-2/TRBV6-3	NA	TRBJ2-2	TGTGCCAGCAGTTACGGCCCGACAGGACGAACCGGGGAGCTGTTTTTT	CASSYGPTGRTGELFF
16	NA	TRBV12-5	few	TRBJ1-5	TGTGCTAGTGGTCCCTCCGGCGGCGGTGGCAATCAGCCCCAGCATTTT	CASGPSGGGGNQPQHF
15	TRBD1	TRBV20-1	few	TRBJ2-7	TGCAGTGCTAGACCGGAGGACAGGGGGAGGTACGAGCAGTACTTC	CSARPEDRGRYEQYF
16	TRBD1	TRBV2	few	TRBJ1-1	TGTGCCAGCAGTGAAGCGCGGGCAGGGGGGGGGACTGAAGCTTTCTTT	CASSEARAGGGTEAFF
15	NA	TRBV6-1	few	TRBJ2-3	TGTGCCAGCAGTCCCCCGGGGGGCGGTTCAGATACGCAGTATTTT	CASSPPGGGSDTQYF
14	TRBD2	TRBV7-2	NA	TRBJ2-1	TGTGCCAGCAGCCCCCGAGGGACTAGCGAGGAGCAGTTCTTC	CASSPRGTSEEQFF
15	NA	TRBV19	NA	TRBJ2-5	TGTGCCAGTAGTCCCGGAGCAGCGGGTAGAGAGACCCAGTACTTC	CASSPGAAGRETQYF